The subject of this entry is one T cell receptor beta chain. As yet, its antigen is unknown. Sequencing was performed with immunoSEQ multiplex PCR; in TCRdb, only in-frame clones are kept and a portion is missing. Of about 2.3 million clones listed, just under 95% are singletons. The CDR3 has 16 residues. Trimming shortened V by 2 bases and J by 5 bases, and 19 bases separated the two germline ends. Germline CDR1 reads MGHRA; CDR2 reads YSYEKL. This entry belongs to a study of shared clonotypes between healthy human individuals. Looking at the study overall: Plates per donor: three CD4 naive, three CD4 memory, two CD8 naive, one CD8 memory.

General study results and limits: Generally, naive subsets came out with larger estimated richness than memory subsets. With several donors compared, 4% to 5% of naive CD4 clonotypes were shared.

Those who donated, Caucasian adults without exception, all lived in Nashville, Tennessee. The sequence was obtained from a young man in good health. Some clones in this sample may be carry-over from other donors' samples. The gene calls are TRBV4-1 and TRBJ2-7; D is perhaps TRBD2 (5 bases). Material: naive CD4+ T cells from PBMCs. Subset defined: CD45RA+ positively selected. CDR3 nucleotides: TGCGCCAGCAGCCAAAAAGGTAATCGCGCCGGGGACGAGCAGTACTTC. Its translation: CASSQKGNRAGDEQYF.